Below are 19 T cell receptor beta chains sequenced from a single sample in a study of cytotoxic CD8 clonotypes in ibrutinib-treated CLL. The data were produced by immunoSEQ multiplex PCR, yet TCRdb's version contains in-frame clones alone and is incomplete. This table has 250,000 or so clones, 70% appearing once. The sequencing here drew on PBMCs, taken after 24 months of ibrutinib treatment. These receptors were taken from a human donor with chronic lymphocytic leukemia.

In this sample, this clone turned up once. The V call is TRBV19, the J call TRBJ1-1; TRBD1 is a possible D gene (5 bases). V was trimmed by 6 bases and J by 7 bases, leaving 15 bases between them. CDR3 length: 13 amino acids. Germline CDR1 and CDR2: LNHDA and SQIVND (reference sequence). Here the CDR3 reads CASRWGSLGEAFF. The CDR3 DNA sequence: TGTGCCAGTAGATGGGGCAGTTTGGGTGAAGCTTTCTTT. The full variable domain, in which reference TRBV19 and TRBJ1-1 provide the parts outside the CDR3, is DGGITQSPKYLFRKEGQNVTLSCEQNLNHDAMYWYRQDPGQGLRLIYYSQIVNDFQKGDIAEGYSVSREKKESFPLTVTSAQKNPTAFYLCASRWGSLGEAFFGQGTRLTVV.

The rearrangement joins TRBV28 to TRBJ2-2, with TRBD1 matching 7 bases. This CDR3 contains 15 residues. Germline CDR1 reads MDHEN; CDR2 reads SYDVKM. After removal of 6 bases from V and 4 bases from J, the junction contained 8 bases not matched to a gene. The CDR3 coding sequence is TGTGCCAGCAGCACCCGACAGGGATCCACCGGGGAGCTGTTTTTT. This codes for CASSTRQGSTGELFF.

The V and J genes are TRBV6-6 and TRBJ1-1; no reliable D call. The V and J ends lost 7 bases and 6 bases respectively, with 9 bases between them. This CDR3 is built from 11 residues. Germline V gene sequence: CDR1 MNHNY, CDR2 SVGAGI (reference sequence). The CDR3 region is CASNLGPEAFF. As DNA, the CDR3 is TGTGCCAGCAATTTGGGTCCTGAAGCTTTCTTT.

J is TRBJ2-7 and V is TRBV28; TRBD2 matches 7 bases. V lost 5 bases, J lost 1 base, and 8 bases stayed unmatched. The germline CDR1 and CDR2 sequences are MDHEN and SYDVKM. The CDR3 sequence is 15 residues long. The CDR3 region has the DNA TGTGCCAGCAGTCCCGCCGGGGGGTTTTCCTACGAGCAGTACTTC. Its translation: CASSPAGGFSYEQYF.

The rearrangement uses TRBV7-9 and TRBJ1-1, with D possibly being TRBD1 (5 bases). CDR1 is SEHNR and CDR2 is FQNEAQ in the germline V gene (reference sequence). The germline V and J ends were trimmed by 1 base and 3 bases, with 12 bases remaining between them. The CDR3 is 15 residues long. The CDR3 DNA reads TGTGCCAGCAGCTTAGGAGGGGCGTTGGACACTGAAGCTTTCTTT. Protein: CASSLGGALDTEAFF.

The V call is TRBV7-2, the J call TRBJ2-3; D is possibly TRBD2 (6 bases). This CDR3 region has 16 residues. V gave up 6 bases and J gave up 0 bases, with 16 bases separating them. The germline gives CDR1 SGHTA, CDR2 FQGNSA. CDR3 sequence reads: CASRRQTGTSTDTQYF. The CDR3 DNA sequence: TGTGCCAGCAGACGTCAAACTGGGACTAGCACAGATACGCAGTATTTT.

This chain connects TRBV28 to TRBJ1-2; unclear D gene. The V and J ends lost 2 bases and 0 bases respectively, with 13 bases between them. The CDR3 has 16 amino acids. CDR1 is MDHEN, CDR2 SYDVKM, per germline. CDR3 loop: CASSLIVGDPNYGYTF. In nucleotides, the CDR3 is TGTGCCAGCAGTTTAATCGTCGGGGATCCTAACTATGGCTACACCTTC.

The CDR3 reads CSARGGPAFF. The CDR3 coding sequence is TGCAGTGCTAGAGGTGGGCCGGCTTTCTTT. V gene TRBV20-1 combines with J gene TRBJ1-1; no firm D call. Germline CDR1 DFQATT, CDR2 SNEGSKA (reference sequence). Trimming took off 1 base at V and 11 bases at J, with 8 bases between the two ends. The CDR3 is 10 amino acids.

This clone was seen a handful of times. The gene calls are TRBV28 and TRBJ2-1; no reliable D call. Germline-derived CDR1 and CDR2 are MDHEN and SYDVKM. With 8 bases removed from V and 8 bases from J, the gap between germline ends came to 13 bases. CDR3 length equals 12 residues. This CDR3 reads CASGIGTHEQFF. The DNA of the CDR3 is TGTGCCAGCGGGATCGGAACCCATGAGCAGTTCTTC.

V usage is TRBV18 and J usage is TRBJ2-1; the D gene is possibly TRBD1 (6 bases). This CDR3 region has 15 residues. V lost 3 bases to trimming and J lost 4 bases, with 13 bases between them. Germline CDR1 is KGHSH and CDR2 is LQKENI. The CDR3 DNA sequence: TGTGCCAGCTCACCCACCGCTGGACAGTACAATGAGCAGTTCTTC. It encodes CASSPTAGQYNEQFF.

This clone was seen a handful of times. V and J are TRBV30 and TRBJ2-1; D gene uncertain. This CDR3 spans 12 amino acids. V gave up 0 bases and J gave up 10 bases, with 10 bases separating them. Per the germline V gene, CDR1 is GTSNPN and CDR2 is SVGIG (reference sequence). CDR3: CAWSVIQAEQFF. The DNA of the CDR3 is TGTGCCTGGAGTGTAATCCAGGCGGAGCAGTTCTTC.

Note on this clone: The sample carries other DNA sequences with the same CDR3. The chain couples TRBV30 to TRBJ2-2; no reliable D call. Germline CDR1 reads GTSNPN; CDR2 reads SVGIG (reference sequence). The V end was cut by 1 base, the J end by 5 bases, with 5 bases between. The CDR3 length is 12 residues. CDR3 sequence (DNA): TGTGCCTGGAGTGGGGGAACCGGGGAGCTGTTTTTT. Residues: CAWSGGTGELFF. The full variable domain, with the rest looked up from reference TRBV30 and TRBJ2-2, is SQTIHQWPATLVQPVGSPLSLECTVEGTSNPNLYWYRQAAGRGLQLLFYSVGIGQISSEVPQNLSASRPQDRQFILSSKKLLLSDSGFYLCAWSGGTGELFFGEGSRLTVL.

The gene calls are TRBV7-3 and TRBJ2-2; the D is unclear. CDR3 length: 13 residues. Germline V gene data show CDR1 as SGHTA and CDR2 as FQGTGA. Trimming left V 4 bases short and J 3 bases short, with 6 bases between. CDR3 loop: CASSSKDTGELFF. As DNA, the CDR3 is TGTGCCAGCAGCTCCAAGGACACCGGGGAGCTGTTTTTT.

The CDR3 loop reads CAISEGTLYEQYF. The DNA for the CDR3 is TGTGCCATCAGTGAAGGGACCCTCTACGAGCAGTACTTC. This chain joins TRBV10-3 and TRBJ2-7; D may match TRBD1 or TRBD2 (5 bases each). V was pared by 3 bases and J by 3 bases, with 9 bases between. CDR1 is ENHRY, CDR2 SYGVKD, per germline. There are 13 residues in the CDR3.

This clone was counted a single time. This chain links TRBV10-3 with TRBJ2-7; D not certain. The germline V and J ends were trimmed by 7 bases and 1 base, with 17 bases remaining between them. The V gene's germline CDR1 is ENHRY and CDR2 SYGVKD. The CDR3 extends over 15 amino acids. The CDR3 reads CAIKTTRLGSYEQYF. CDR3 DNA sequence: TGTGCCATCAAAACAACGCGATTAGGGTCCTACGAGCAGTACTTC.

This chain links TRBV29-1 with TRBJ2-1, with no clear D. V lost 2 bases and J 9 bases, leaving 11 bases between the germline ends. Germline-derived CDR1 and CDR2 are SQVTM and ANQGSEA. The CDR3 is made up of 12 amino acids. The CDR3 sequence is CSVEHSASEQFF. The CDR3 DNA is TGCAGCGTTGAACACAGCGCTAGTGAGCAGTTCTTC.

There are a few counts of this clone. This chain links TRBV7-2 with TRBJ2-1; D remains unclear. V was pared by 2 bases and J by 12 bases, with 11 bases between. The CDR3 has 12 amino acids. The germline V gene encodes CDR1 SGHTA and CDR2 FQGNSA. The CDR3 DNA reads TGTGCCAGCAGCTTACCTTCCCCGGGGCAGTTCTTC. It specifies CASSLPSPGQFF.

V and J are TRBV7-3 and TRBJ2-7; D possibly corresponds to TRBD2 (5 bases). Between the trimmed V and J ends, which lost 4 bases and 1 base, there was a span of 14 bases. The CDR3 consists of 15 residues. From germline, CDR1 is SGHTA and CDR2 FQGTGA. The CDR3 is CASSSVVSGSYEQYF. The CDR3 bases are TGTGCCAGCAGCTCGGTCGTCAGCGGATCCTACGAGCAGTACTTC.

The CDR3 coding sequence is TGCGCCAGCAGCCCTCAACCCACTAGCGCGGCAGATACGCAGTATTTT. Translation gives CASSPQPTSAADTQYF. V usage is TRBV5-1 and J usage is TRBJ2-3; 7 bases line up with TRBD2. The V gene's germline CDR1 is SGHRS and CDR2 YFSETQ. This CDR3 is 16 amino acids long. Trimming took 4 bases from V and 4 from J; bases not matched to a gene: 12.